This T cell receptor beta chain comes out of a study of cytomegalovirus exposure and HLA in healthy donors. This clone was recorded only once. Its antigen remains unknown. The table came from immunoSEQ multiplex PCR; TCRdb's copy has only in-frame clones and leaves some out. The sample lists about 240,000 clones; approximately 86% were seen once. An approximately 130-subject validation cohort, separate from the roughly 680-subject first cohort, supplied the donors. Germline CDR1 SGHAT, CDR2 FQNNGV. Losses at the gene ends were 4 bases for V and 3 bases for J; bases not matched to a gene: 6. CDR3 length: 15 residues. Findings of the study overall: Accounts indicate the classifier identified cytomegalovirus status with strong specificity and sensitivity.

This TCR was sampled from a woman aged 25 to 39 in good health and CMV-seropositive. The genes are TRBV11-2 and TRBJ1-3; 7 bases map to TRBD1. The sequencing input was PBMCs. CDR3 loop: CASSSDYRGGNTIYF. The CDR3 nucleotides read TGTGCCAGCAGCTCAGATTACAGGGGTGGAAACACCATATATTTT.